This TCR beta chain was found in a study of cytomegalovirus exposure and HLA in healthy donors. Concerning this clone itself: What it binds is unknown.

The study, taken as a whole, reports: A later examination showed that TCR association rates differed by HLA locus, with DRB1 most and HLA-C fewest. Both high specificity and high sensitivity reportedly marked the classifier's diagnosis of cytomegalovirus status.

The PCR contained 60 Vbeta and 13 Jbeta primers. Data came from immunoSEQ multiplex PCR; TCRdb stores just in-frame clones and leaves some out. This table holds fewer than 35,000 clones, 87% found once. The CDR3 is 16 amino acids. Germline CDR1 and CDR2: LGHNA and YSLEER. Trimming at V came to 4 bases and at J to 8 bases, leaving 11 bases not matched to a gene. The V call is TRBV4-3, the J call TRBJ2-1, with 10 bases matching TRBD2. The sequence was obtained from a boy aged 5-17 years in good health and CMV-seronegative. The sample taken for sequencing was PBMCs. CDR3 DNA: TGCGCCAGCAGCCCCGACTTGGGACTAGCGAGCGATGAGCAGTTCTTC. Translated: CASSPDLGLASDEQFF.